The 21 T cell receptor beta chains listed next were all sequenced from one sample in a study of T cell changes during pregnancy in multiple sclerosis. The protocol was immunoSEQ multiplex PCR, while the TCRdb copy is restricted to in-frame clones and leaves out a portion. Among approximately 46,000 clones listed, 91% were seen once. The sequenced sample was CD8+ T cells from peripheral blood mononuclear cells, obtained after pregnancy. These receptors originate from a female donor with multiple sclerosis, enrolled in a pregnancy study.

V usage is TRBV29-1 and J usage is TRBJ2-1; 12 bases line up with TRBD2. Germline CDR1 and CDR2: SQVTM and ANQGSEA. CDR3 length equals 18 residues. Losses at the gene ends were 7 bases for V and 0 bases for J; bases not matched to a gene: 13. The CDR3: CSAESGLAGGSSYNEQFF. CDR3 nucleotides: TGCAGCGCGGAGTCGGGCCTAGCGGGAGGGAGCTCCTACAATGAGCAGTTCTTC.

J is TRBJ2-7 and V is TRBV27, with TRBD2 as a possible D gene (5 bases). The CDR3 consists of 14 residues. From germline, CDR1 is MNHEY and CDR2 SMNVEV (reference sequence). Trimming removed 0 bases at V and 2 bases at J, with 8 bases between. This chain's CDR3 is CASSLSGEPYEQYF. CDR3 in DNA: TGTGCCAGCAGTTTATCCGGGGAGCCCTACGAGCAGTACTTC.

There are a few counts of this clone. The CDR3 nucleotides read TGTGCCAGTAGTATAGGGGGAGGGCCGTCCCAGCAGTACTTC. As protein: CASSIGGGPSQQYF. The chain combines TRBV19 with TRBJ2-7, with 7 bases fitting TRBD2. The germline V gene encodes CDR1 LNHDA and CDR2 SQIVND (reference sequence). This CDR3 has 14 residues. V lost 1 base, J lost 8 bases, and 8 bases stayed unmatched.

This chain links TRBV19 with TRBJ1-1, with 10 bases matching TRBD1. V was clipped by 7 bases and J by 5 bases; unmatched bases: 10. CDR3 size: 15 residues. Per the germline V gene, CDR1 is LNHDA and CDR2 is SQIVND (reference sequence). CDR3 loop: CASTRTGGLGTEAFF. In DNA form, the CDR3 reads TGTGCCAGTACCCGGACAGGGGGTCTCGGAACTGAAGCTTTCTTT.

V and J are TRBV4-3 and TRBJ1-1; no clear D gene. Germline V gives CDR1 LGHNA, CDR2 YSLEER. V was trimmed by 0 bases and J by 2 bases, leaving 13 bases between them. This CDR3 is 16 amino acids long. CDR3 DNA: TGCGCCAGCAGCCAAGATCGTCGGGGAGGAAACACTGAAGCTTTCTTT. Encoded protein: CASSQDRRGGNTEAFF.

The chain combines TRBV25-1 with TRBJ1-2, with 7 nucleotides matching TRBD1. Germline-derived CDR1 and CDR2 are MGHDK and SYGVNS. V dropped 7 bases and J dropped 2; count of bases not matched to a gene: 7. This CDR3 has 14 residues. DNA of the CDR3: TGTGCCAGCACCCTGACAGGGACCAACTATGGCTACACCTTC. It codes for CASTLTGTNYGYTF.

CDR3: CSAPPLAGGPYNEQFF. The CDR3, as DNA: TGCAGCGCCCCGCCCTTAGCGGGAGGGCCTTACAATGAGCAGTTCTTC. J is TRBJ2-1 and V is TRBV29-1; 11 bases line up with TRBD2. CDR1 and CDR2 from the germline V gene are SQVTM and ANQGSEA. With V trimmed by 7 bases and J by 4 bases, 12 bases remained unmatched. This CDR3 spans 16 amino acids.

The CDR3 nucleotides are TGTGCCAGCAGTTTAAGGGGGCACGACAATCAGCCCCAGCATTTT. It yields the protein CASSLRGHDNQPQHF. The chain couples TRBV27 to TRBJ1-5, with TRBD1 identical over 7 bases. Trimming removed 2 bases from V and 3 bases from J; junction bases left unmatched: 4. The CDR3 consists of 15 residues. From germline, CDR1 is MNHEY and CDR2 SMNVEV (reference sequence).

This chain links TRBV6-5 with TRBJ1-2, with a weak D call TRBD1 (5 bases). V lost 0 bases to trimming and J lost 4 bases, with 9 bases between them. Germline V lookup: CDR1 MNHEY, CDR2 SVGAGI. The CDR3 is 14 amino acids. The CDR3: CASSYSSGLYGYTF. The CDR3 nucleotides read TGTGCCAGCAGTTACTCGTCAGGGCTCTATGGCTACACCTTC.

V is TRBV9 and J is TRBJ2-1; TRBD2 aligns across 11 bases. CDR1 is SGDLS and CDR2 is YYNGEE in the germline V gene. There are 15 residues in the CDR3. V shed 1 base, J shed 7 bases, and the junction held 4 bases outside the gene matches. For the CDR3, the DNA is TGTGCCAGCAGCGTAACTAGCGGGAGAAAAAATGAGCAGTTCTTC. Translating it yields CASSVTSGRKNEQFF.

For the CDR3, the DNA is TGCAGCGTTCACAGGGGGCGCGGAACTGAAGCTTTCTTT. Translating it yields CSVHRGRGTEAFF. The rearrangement joins TRBV29-1 to TRBJ1-1; 9 nucleotides match TRBD1. Germline lookup yields CDR1 SQVTM and CDR2 ANQGSEA. This CDR3 is 13 amino acids long. V was clipped by 5 bases and J by 5 bases; unmatched bases: 6.

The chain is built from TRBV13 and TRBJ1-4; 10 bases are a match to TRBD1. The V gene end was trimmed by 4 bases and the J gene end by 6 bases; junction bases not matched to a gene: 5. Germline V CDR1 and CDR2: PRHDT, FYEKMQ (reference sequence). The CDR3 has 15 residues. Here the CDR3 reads CASSSTGTGDEKLFF. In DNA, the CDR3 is TGTGCCAGCAGCTCGACCGGGACAGGGGATGAAAAACTGTTTTTT.

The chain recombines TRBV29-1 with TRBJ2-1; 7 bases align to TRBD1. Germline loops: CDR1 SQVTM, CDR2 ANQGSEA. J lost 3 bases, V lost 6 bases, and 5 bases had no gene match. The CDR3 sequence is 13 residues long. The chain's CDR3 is CSVADRDYNEQFF. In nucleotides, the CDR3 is TGCAGCGTGGCCGACAGGGACTACAATGAGCAGTTCTTC.

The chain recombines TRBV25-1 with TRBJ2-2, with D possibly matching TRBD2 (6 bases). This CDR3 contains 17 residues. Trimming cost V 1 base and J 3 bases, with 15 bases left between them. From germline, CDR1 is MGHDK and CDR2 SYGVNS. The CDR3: CASSEWEATWYTGELFF. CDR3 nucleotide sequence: TGTGCCAGCAGTGAATGGGAGGCCACTTGGTACACCGGGGAGCTGTTTTTT.

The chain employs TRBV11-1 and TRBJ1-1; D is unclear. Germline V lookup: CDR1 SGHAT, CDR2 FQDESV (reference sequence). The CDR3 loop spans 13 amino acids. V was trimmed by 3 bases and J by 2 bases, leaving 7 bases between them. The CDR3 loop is CASSFGFNTEAFF. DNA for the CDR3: TGTGCCAGCAGCTTCGGGTTTAACACTGAAGCTTTCTTT.

The CDR3 nucleotides are TGTGCCAGCAGCGAGACAGACACCGGGGAGCTGTTTTTT. Translating gives CASSETDTGELFF. The V gene is TRBV6-1, the J gene TRBJ2-2, with D perhaps matching TRBD1 (5 bases). The CDR3 covers 13 residues. Trimming pared 6 bases from V and 3 bases from J, leaving 8 bases between. CDR1 MNHNS and CDR2 SASEGT come from the germline V gene.

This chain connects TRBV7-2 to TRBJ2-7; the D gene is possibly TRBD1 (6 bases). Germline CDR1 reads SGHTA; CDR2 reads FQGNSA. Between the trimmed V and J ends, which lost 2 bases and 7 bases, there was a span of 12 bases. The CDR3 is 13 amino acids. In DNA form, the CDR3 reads TGTGCCAGCAGCTTATCCGGGACACCGGAGCAGTACTTC. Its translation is CASSLSGTPEQYF.

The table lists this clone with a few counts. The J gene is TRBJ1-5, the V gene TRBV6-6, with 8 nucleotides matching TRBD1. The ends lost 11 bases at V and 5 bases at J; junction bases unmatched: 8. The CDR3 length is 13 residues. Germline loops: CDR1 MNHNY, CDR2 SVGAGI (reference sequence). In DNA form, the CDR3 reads TGTGCCCTCGCAGGGGGCAGGGATCAGCCCCAGCATTTT. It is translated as CALAGGRDQPQHF.

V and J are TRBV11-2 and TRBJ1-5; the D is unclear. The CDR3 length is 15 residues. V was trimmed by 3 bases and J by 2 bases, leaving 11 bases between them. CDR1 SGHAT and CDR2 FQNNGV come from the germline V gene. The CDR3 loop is CASSFGRSGNQPQHF. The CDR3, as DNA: TGTGCCAGCAGCTTTGGCAGATCAGGCAATCAGCCCCAGCATTTT.

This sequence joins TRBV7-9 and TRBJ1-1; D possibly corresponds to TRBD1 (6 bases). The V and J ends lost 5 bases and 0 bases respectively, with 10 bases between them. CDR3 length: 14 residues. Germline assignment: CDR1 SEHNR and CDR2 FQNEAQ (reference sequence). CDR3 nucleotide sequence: TGTGCCAGCAGCCCGGACAGAATGAACACTGAAGCTTTCTTT. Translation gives CASSPDRMNTEAFF.

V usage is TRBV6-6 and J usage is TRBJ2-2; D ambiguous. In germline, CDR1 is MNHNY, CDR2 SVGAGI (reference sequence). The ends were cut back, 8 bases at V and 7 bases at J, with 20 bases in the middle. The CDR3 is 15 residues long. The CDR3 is CASFEVESGGGELFF. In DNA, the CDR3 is TGTGCCAGCTTTGAGGTAGAGTCCGGCGGCGGGGAGCTGTTTTTT.